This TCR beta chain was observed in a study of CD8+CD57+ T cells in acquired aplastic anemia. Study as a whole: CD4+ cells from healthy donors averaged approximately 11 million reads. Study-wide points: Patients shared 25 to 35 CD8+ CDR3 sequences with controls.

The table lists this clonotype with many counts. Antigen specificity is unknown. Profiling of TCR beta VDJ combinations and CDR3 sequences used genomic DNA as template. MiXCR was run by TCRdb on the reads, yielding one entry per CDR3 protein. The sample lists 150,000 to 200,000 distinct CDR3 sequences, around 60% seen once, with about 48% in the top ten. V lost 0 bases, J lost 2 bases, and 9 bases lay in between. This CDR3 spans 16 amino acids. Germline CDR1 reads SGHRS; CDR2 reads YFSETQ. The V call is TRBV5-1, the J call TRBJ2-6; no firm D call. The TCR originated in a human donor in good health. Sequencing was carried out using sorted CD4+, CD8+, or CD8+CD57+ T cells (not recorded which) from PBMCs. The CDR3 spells CASSLVGAPGANVLTF. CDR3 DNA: TGCGCCAGCAGCTTGGTAGGCGCTCCTGGGGCCAACGTCCTGACTTTC.